This T cell receptor beta chain was captured in a study of cytomegalovirus exposure and HLA in healthy donors. Study summary: Unique TCR beta sequences numbering approximately 120 million came from 150 million to 200 million T cells in an earlier analysis. Study-wide findings and caveats: Most TCR sequences showed up rarely, but some public TCRs showed up in many donors.

There are 11 residues in the CDR3. The germline gives CDR1 KGHSH, CDR2 LQKENI. V was clipped by 8 bases and J by 6 bases, with 11 bases between them. On this clone: The target antigen is unknown.

This PCR relied on a set of 60 Vbeta primers and 13 Jbeta primers. Produced via immunoSEQ multiplex PCR; TCRdb's table is partial and in-frame only. The sample shows 150,000 or so clones, more than 75% of them seen only once. Every donor was a healthy person donating bone marrow. The receptor was isolated from a man aged 25-45 years in good health and CMV-seropositive. Sequenced sample: PBMCs. This rearrangement joins TRBV18 to TRBJ2-7; D not certain. CDR3 protein: CASGQAREQYF. The CDR3 DNA follows: TGTGCCAGCGGCCAGGCGCGCGAGCAGTACTTC.